A single sample is the source of the 2 T cell receptor beta chains below, sequenced in a study of response to subunit inactivated influenza vaccine. One entry per CDR3 protein results from TCRdb running MiXCR on the RT-PCR reads. The sample gives about 580,000 distinct CDR3 sequences, approximately 15% of which show up once; around 10% is in the top ten. This specimen consisted of PBMCs from blood, obtained 11 to 12 days after vaccination. These receptors came from a man aged 50 or older who received an inactivated influenza vaccine.

The rearrangement links TRBV20-1 to TRBJ1-2; D is possibly TRBD1 (5 bases). The V end was cut by 0 bases, the J end by 4 bases, with 12 bases between. Germline V gives CDR1 DFQATT, CDR2 SNEGSKA (reference sequence). CDR3 size: 14 residues. The chain's CDR3 is CSARDLGVGYGYTF. The DNA of the CDR3 is TGCAGTGCTAGAGATTTGGGGGTAGGCTATGGCTACACCTTC.

The rearrangement links TRBV9 to TRBJ2-1; D gene ambiguous. Trimming took off 4 bases at V and 7 bases at J, with 24 bases between the two ends. The CDR3 spans 17 residues. Germline V gene lookup returns CDR1 SGDLS and CDR2 YYNGEE. CDR3 in amino acids: CASSTEPRPANQNEQFF. In DNA form, the CDR3 reads TGTGCCAGCAGCACAGAGCCGAGACCAGCGAACCAAAATGAGCAGTTCTTC. The full variable domain, completed using reference TRBV9 and TRBJ2-1, is DSGVTQTPKHLITATGQRVTLRCSPRSGDLSVYWYQQSLDQGLQFLIQYYNGEERAKGNILERFSAQQFPDLHSELNLSSLELGDSALYFCASSTEPRPANQNEQFFGPGTRLTVL.